The entry below gives a single TCR beta chain sequence along with its context. Its antigen is undetermined. The data belong to a study of post-analysis software for immune sequencing data. Across the study: Relapsing-remitting, secondary progressive and progressive-relapsing forms made up the multiple sclerosis disease courses. Study-level findings and limits: Comparison of patients with controls showed five TRBV segments more frequent in patients, TRBV5-6, TRBV5-1 and TRBV20-1 among them. Samples from a shared batch, those prepared together, strongly co-clustered by F measure. Multiple sclerosis patients had significantly lower normalized Chao1 diversity than controls.

Unique molecular identifiers had been added to the TCR beta cDNA libraries. In TCRdb, the PCR reads were re-called with MiXCR into one record per CDR3 protein. The repertoire has 820,000 or so distinct CDR3 sequences, about 50% of them found once; the top ten carry approximately 4.2%. The V segment lost 5 bases and the J segment 8 bases; nucleotides outside the gene matches: 10. Germline V lookup: CDR1 MNHEY, CDR2 SVGAGI. This CDR3 is 15 amino acids long. This TCR was recovered from a girl aged 10 to 17 with multiple sclerosis. This sequence joins TRBV6-5 and TRBJ2-1, with 9 bases matching TRBD1. The specimen sequenced was blood. DNA for the CDR3: TGTGCCAGCAGTCACACGGGGGGACAGGGAGATGAGCAGTTCTTC. It is translated as CASSHTGGQGDEQFF.